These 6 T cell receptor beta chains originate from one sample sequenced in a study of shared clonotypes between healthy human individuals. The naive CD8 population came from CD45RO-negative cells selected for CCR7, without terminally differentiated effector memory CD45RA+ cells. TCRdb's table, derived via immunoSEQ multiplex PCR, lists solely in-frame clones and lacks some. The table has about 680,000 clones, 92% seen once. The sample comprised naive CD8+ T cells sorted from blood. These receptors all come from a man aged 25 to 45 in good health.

The chain's CDR3 is CSVEVDTNTDTQYF. In DNA, the CDR3 is TGCAGCGTTGAAGTGGACACGAACACAGATACGCAGTATTTT. The rearrangement uses TRBV29-1 and TRBJ2-3, with D possibly matching TRBD1 (5 bases). The CDR3 loop spans 14 amino acids. CDR1 is SQVTM and CDR2 is ANQGSEA in the germline V gene. V gave up 1 base and J gave up 2 bases, with 10 bases separating them.

CDR3 loop: CASSFLLQDIQYF. CDR3 in DNA: TGTGCCAGCAGTTTCTTGTTGCAAGATATTCAGTACTTC. V is TRBV28 and J is TRBJ2-4, with D unclear. Trimming took 3 bases from V and 10 from J, leaving 13 bases between them. Germline V gives CDR1 MDHEN, CDR2 SYDVKM. This CDR3 is built from 13 residues.

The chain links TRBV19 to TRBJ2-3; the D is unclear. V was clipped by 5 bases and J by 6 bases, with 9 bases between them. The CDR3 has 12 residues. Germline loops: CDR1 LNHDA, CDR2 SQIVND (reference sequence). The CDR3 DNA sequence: TGTGCCAGTAGTCCGAGTCTGGATACGCAGTATTTT. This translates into CASSPSLDTQYF.

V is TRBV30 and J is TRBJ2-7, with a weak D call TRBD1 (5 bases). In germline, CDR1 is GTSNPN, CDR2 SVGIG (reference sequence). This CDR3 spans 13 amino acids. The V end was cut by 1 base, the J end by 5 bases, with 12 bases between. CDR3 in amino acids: CAWSAQGTDEQYF. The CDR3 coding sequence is TGTGCCTGGAGTGCCCAGGGCACGGACGAGCAGTACTTC.

CDR3 sequence reads: CASSLGDSGVSYNEQFF. In DNA form, the CDR3 reads TGTGCCAGCAGCTTAGGTGATAGCGGGGTCTCCTACAATGAGCAGTTCTTC. The genes are TRBV11-2 and TRBJ2-1, with 8 bases matching TRBD2. Germline lookup yields CDR1 SGHAT and CDR2 FQNNGV. V lost 1 base and J lost 0; bases outside the gene matches: 5. The CDR3 spans 17 residues.

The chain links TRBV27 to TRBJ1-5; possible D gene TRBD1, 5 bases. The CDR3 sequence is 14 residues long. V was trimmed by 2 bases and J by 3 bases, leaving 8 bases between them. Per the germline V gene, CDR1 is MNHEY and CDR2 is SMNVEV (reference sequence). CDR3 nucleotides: TGTGCCAGCAGTTTAAGCAGGGCCAATCAGCCCCAGCATTTT. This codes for CASSLSRANQPQHF.